Presented here are 10 T cell receptor beta chains from one specimen sequenced in a study of human thymus T cells. Sequencing was performed with immunoSEQ multiplex PCR; in TCRdb, only in-frame clones are kept and a portion is missing. The sample includes over 35,000 clones, around 94% of them seen just once. The specimen was blood. Source of these receptors: a boy younger than two with a congenital heart defect but otherwise immunologically healthy.

The CDR3 coding sequence is TGCGCCAGCAGCATACCGACAGGGGAGAAGTCACCCCTCCACTTT. Protein product: CASSIPTGEKSPLHF. J is TRBJ1-6 and V is TRBV5-1, with 8 bases lining up with TRBD1. The CDR3 totals 15 residues. V shed 4 bases, J shed 10 bases, and the junction held 10 bases outside the gene matches. Germline CDR1 is SGHRS and CDR2 is YFSETQ.

This clone was recorded once. The CDR3 is CASSLRRETQYF. CDR3 in DNA: TGTGCCAGCAGCTTAAGGCGAGAGACCCAGTACTTC. The rearrangement links TRBV11-2 to TRBJ2-5; the D is unclear. CDR1 SGHAT and CDR2 FQNNGV come from the germline V gene. Trimming cost V 2 bases and J 4 bases, with 5 bases left between them. CDR3 length equals 12 residues.

The CDR3 bases are TGCGCCAGCAGCCAAGATTCACTAGCGCAAGAGACCCAGTACTTC. Amino acids: CASSQDSLAQETQYF. V usage is TRBV4-3 and J usage is TRBJ2-5; TRBD2 agrees at 7 bases. V gave up 0 bases and J gave up 2 bases; unmatched junction bases: 3. The CDR3 contains 15 residues. Germline V gene data show CDR1 as LGHNA and CDR2 as YSLEER.

The chain employs TRBV2 and TRBJ2-7; D is ambiguous. This CDR3 comprises 13 residues. In germline, CDR1 is SNHLY, CDR2 FYNNEI. Trimming shortened V by 10 bases and J by 2 bases, and 15 bases separated the two germline ends. The CDR3 DNA is TGTGCCACCCTACCGGCAGCCGCCTACGAGCAGTACTTC. Translating it yields CATLPAAAYEQYF.

This clone was seen a single time. The chain is built from TRBV6-6 and TRBJ1-2; D is perhaps TRBD1 (5 bases). Looked up from germline, CDR1 is MNHNY and CDR2 is SVGAGI (reference sequence). The V end lost 10 bases, the J end lost 8 bases, and 14 bases lay between the germline ends. The CDR3 totals 11 residues. This CDR3 is CATGAEGGYTF. The CDR3 coding sequence is TGTGCCACCGGAGCTGAGGGGGGCTACACCTTC.

The chain is built from TRBV4-1 and TRBJ1-6, with D unclear. CDR1 is MGHRA, CDR2 YSYEKL, per germline. Trimming removed 6 bases from V and 0 bases from J, with 12 bases in between. The CDR3 is 16 amino acids. The CDR3 bases are TGCGCCAGCAGGTCTGATATTAGCTCCTATAATTCACCCCTCCACTTT. Its protein product is CASRSDISSYNSPLHF.

The chain uses TRBV11-1 and TRBJ2-2; 11 nucleotides agree with TRBD2. Germline V gene data show CDR1 as SGHAT and CDR2 as FQDESV (reference sequence). V dropped 1 base and J dropped 4; count of bases not matched to a gene: 8. The CDR3 consists of 18 residues. CDR3 loop: CASSLELAGGLLTGELFF. The DNA of the CDR3 is TGTGCCAGCAGCTTAGAGCTAGCGGGGGGACTCCTCACCGGGGAGCTGTTTTTT.

This rearrangement joins TRBV19 to TRBJ2-7; the D is unclear. Germline lookup yields CDR1 LNHDA and CDR2 SQIVND (reference sequence). This CDR3 has 11 residues. The ends were cut back, 3 bases at V and 5 bases at J, with 5 bases in the middle. This CDR3 reads CASSIFDEQYF. For the CDR3, the DNA is TGTGCCAGTAGTATTTTCGACGAGCAGTACTTC.

The V call is TRBV7-6, the J call TRBJ1-1; D may be TRBD1 (5 bases). Trimming shortened V by 0 bases and J by 4 bases, and 12 bases separated the two germline ends. The V gene's germline CDR1 is SGHVS and CDR2 FNYEAQ. The CDR3 spans 15 residues. CDR3 coding DNA: TGTGCCAGCAGCTTAGCTCCGGGGGTAGGCACTGAAGCTTTCTTT. Translating it yields CASSLAPGVGTEAFF.

The chain joins TRBV7-9 to TRBJ2-6; no reliable D call. This CDR3 has 16 amino acids. Per germline, CDR1 SEHNR and CDR2 FQNEAQ (reference sequence). The V end was cut by 2 bases, the J end by 6 bases, with 14 bases between. For the CDR3, the DNA is TGTGCCAGCAGCTTACAGAAGGGCTCTTTGGCCAACGTCCTGACTTTC. It translates to CASSLQKGSLANVLTF. Using reference TRBV7-9 and TRBJ2-6 for the parts outside the CDR3, the full variable domain is DTGVSQNPRHKITKRGQNVTFRCDPISEHNRLYWYRQTLGQGPEFLTYFQNEAQLEKSRLLSDRFSAERPKGSFSTLEIQRTEQGDSAMYLCASSLQKGSLANVLTFGAGSRLTVL.